Below, 11 T cell receptor beta chains from the same sample are listed, as sequenced in a study of T-cell memory formation after mild COVID-19. TCRdb redid the calling of the 5' RACE reads with MiXCR, one entry per CDR3 protein. This table has around 130,000 distinct CDR3 sequences, 16% appearing once. The sequenced material came from PBMCs or a T cell subset sorted from them (not recorded which). The receptors come from an adult woman who had mild COVID-19 (a few samples of this study predate the infection). Cell type and time point are not known.

Only a few counts were recorded for this clonotype. The chain couples TRBV5-1 to TRBJ1-5; D not certain. V lost 4 bases and J lost 0, with 5 bases in between. The CDR3 has 13 amino acids. Germline V lookup: CDR1 SGHRS, CDR2 YFSETQ. CDR3 nucleotides: TGCGCCAGCAGCCCGGATAGCAATCAGCCCCAGCATTTT. Translated: CASSPDSNQPQHF.

The rearrangement links TRBV20-1 to TRBJ1-4; 7 nucleotides align to TRBD1. J gave up 5 bases and V 6 bases, and 6 bases lay outside the gene matches. In germline, CDR1 is DFQATT, CDR2 SNEGSKA (reference sequence). The CDR3 spans 13 residues. CDR3 amino acids: CSARRDSNEKLFF. CDR3 DNA sequence: TGCAGTGCCCGCCGGGACAGCAATGAAAAACTGTTTTTT.

This clonotype was seen at least ten times. The chain couples TRBV7-2 to TRBJ2-1; D gene uncertain. This CDR3 is 12 amino acids long. Trimming took 2 bases from V and 9 from J, leaving 8 bases between them. Per germline, CDR1 SGHTA and CDR2 FQGNSA. The CDR3 sequence: CASSLSRREQFF. The CDR3 DNA reads as TGTGCCAGCAGCTTATCCAGGCGTGAGCAGTTCTTC.

This clonotype was observed a few times. This chain links TRBV18 with TRBJ1-3; D not certain. This CDR3 is 16 amino acids long. V was trimmed by 5 bases and J by 1 base, leaving 15 bases between them. The germline gives CDR1 KGHSH, CDR2 LQKENI. The CDR3 DNA sequence: TGTGCCAGCTCAGACCCGGTCAGCCGATCTGGAAACACCATATATTTT. It encodes CASSDPVSRSGNTIYF.

This clonotype was recorded a few times. The chain employs TRBV12-5 and TRBJ2-1, with D tentatively TRBD1 or TRBD2 (6 bases each). Trimming pared 2 bases from V and 4 bases from J, leaving 21 bases between. The CDR3 has 18 residues. The germline gives CDR1 LGHNT, CDR2 FRNRAP. The CDR3 reads CASGLTRSLGGIYNEQFF. The CDR3 DNA is TGTGCTAGTGGTTTGACCCGCTCGCTAGGGGGGATTTACAATGAGCAGTTCTTC.

This sequence joins TRBV5-1 and TRBJ2-2; D not certain. The CDR3 totals 16 residues. V was clipped by 0 bases and J by 5 bases, with 14 bases between them. Germline lookup yields CDR1 SGHRS and CDR2 YFSETQ. The CDR3 reads CASSLAVGRETGELFF. In DNA, the CDR3 is TGCGCCAGCAGCTTGGCCGTTGGCAGAGAAACCGGGGAGCTGTTTTTT.

This sequence joins TRBV18 and TRBJ2-7; 9 nucleotides agree with TRBD2. The germline V gene encodes CDR1 KGHSH and CDR2 LQKENI. Losses at the gene ends were 0 bases for V and 2 bases for J; bases not matched to a gene: 8. This CDR3 contains 17 residues. CDR3 nucleotides: TGTGCCAGCTCACCACCGGCTAGCGGGGCACGCCCCTACGAGCAGTACTTC. This codes for CASSPPASGARPYEQYF.

This clonotype was counted between two and nine times. The chain employs TRBV5-4 and TRBJ2-7; tentative D call: TRBD1 (6 bases). V was clipped by 4 bases and J by 7 bases, with 15 bases between them. Looked up from germline, CDR1 is SGHNT and CDR2 is YYREEE (reference sequence). There are 13 residues in the CDR3. The CDR3 DNA is TGTGCCAGCAGCGTCTGGACAGTGGAAGAGCAGTACTTC. Residues: CASSVWTVEEQYF.

The chain employs TRBV6-5 and TRBJ1-3; D gene unclear. CDR1 and CDR2 from the germline V gene are MNHEY and SVGAGI. The CDR3 length is 15 residues. V shed 6 bases and J shed 2 bases, with 14 bases lying between them. The CDR3 nucleotides are TGTGCCAGCAGCCAGACAACGTCCCCTGGAAACACCATATATTTT. It encodes CASSQTTSPGNTIYF.

Only a few counts were recorded for this clonotype. The chain links TRBV6-2 or TRBV6-3 to TRBJ2-1; no definite D call. There are 17 residues in the CDR3. Per germline, CDR1 MNHEY and CDR2 SVGEGT. V shed 6 bases and J shed 6 bases, with 24 bases lying between them. CDR3 sequence reads: CASRTSFLGPLSNEQFF. The CDR3 DNA reads TGTGCCAGCAGAACGAGTTTTCTGGGTCCTTTATCCAATGAGCAGTTCTTC.

This clonotype has a handful of counts. V usage is TRBV12-5 and J usage is TRBJ2-1; 7 bases line up with TRBD1. From germline, CDR1 is LGHNT and CDR2 FRNRAP. This CDR3 is 15 amino acids long. V was pared by 4 bases and J by 5 bases, with 8 bases of the junction left unmatched. CDR3 coding DNA: TGTGCTAGTGGTTCGACAGGGAACCCCAACAATGAGCAGTTCTTC. Amino acids: CASGSTGNPNNEQFF.